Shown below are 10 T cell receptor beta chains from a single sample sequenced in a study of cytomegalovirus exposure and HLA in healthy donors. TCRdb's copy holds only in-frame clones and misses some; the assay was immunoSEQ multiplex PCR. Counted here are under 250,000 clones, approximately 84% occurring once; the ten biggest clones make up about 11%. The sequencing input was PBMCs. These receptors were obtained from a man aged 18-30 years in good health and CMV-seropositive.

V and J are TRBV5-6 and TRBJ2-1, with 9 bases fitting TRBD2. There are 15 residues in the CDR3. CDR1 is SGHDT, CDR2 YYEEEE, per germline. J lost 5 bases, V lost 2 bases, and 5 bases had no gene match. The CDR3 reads CASSLAGGTNNEQFF. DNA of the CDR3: TGTGCCAGCAGCTTAGCGGGAGGCACCAACAATGAGCAGTTCTTC.

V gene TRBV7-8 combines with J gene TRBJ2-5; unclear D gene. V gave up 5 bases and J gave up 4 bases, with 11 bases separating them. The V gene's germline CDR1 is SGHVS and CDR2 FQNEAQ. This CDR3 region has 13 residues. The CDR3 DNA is TGTGCCAGCAGCACCCCCTCCAGAGAGACCCAGTACTTC. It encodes CASSTPSRETQYF.

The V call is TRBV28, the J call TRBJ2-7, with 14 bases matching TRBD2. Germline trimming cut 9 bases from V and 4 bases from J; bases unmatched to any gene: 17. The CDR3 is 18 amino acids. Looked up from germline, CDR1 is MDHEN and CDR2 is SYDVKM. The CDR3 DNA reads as TGTGCCAGTTGTGTGGGTGGAGGGACTAGCGGGAGAGGGTACGAGCAGTACTTC. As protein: CASCVGGGTSGRGYEQYF.

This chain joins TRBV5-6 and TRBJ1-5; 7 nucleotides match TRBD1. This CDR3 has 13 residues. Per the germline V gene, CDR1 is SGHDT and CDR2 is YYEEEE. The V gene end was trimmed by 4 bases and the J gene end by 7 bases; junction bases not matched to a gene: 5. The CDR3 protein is CASSRDRVQPQHF. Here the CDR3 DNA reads TGTGCCAGCAGCCGTGACAGGGTCCAGCCCCAGCATTTT.

This CDR3 is CAISGTGTNGYTF. As DNA, the CDR3 is TGTGCCATCTCCGGGACAGGGACGAATGGCTACACCTTC. The rearrangement joins TRBV10-3 to TRBJ1-2; TRBD1 matches at 9 bases. V was pared by 8 bases and J by 6 bases, with 7 bases of the junction left unmatched. Germline assignment: CDR1 ENHRY and CDR2 SYGVKD. CDR3 length: 13 residues.

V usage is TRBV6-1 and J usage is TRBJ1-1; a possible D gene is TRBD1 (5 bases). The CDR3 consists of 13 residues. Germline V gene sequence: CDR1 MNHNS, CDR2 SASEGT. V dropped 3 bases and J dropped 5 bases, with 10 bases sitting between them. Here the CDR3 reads CASSDARGTEAFF. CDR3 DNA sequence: TGTGCCAGCAGTGACGCGCGGGGGACTGAAGCTTTCTTT.

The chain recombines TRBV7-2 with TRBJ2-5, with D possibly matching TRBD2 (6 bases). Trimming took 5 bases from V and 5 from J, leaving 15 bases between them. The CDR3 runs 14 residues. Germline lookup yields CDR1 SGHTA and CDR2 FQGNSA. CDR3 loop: CASSRRLVGETQYF. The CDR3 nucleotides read TGTGCCAGCAGCAGACGACTAGTTGGGGAGACCCAGTACTTC. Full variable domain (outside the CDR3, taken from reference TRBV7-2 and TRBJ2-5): GAGVSQSPSNKVTEKGKDVELRCDPISGHTALYWYRQSLGQGLEFLIYFQGNSAPDKSGLPSDRFSAERTGGSVSTLTIQRTQQEDSAVYLCASSRRLVGETQYFGPGTRLLVL.

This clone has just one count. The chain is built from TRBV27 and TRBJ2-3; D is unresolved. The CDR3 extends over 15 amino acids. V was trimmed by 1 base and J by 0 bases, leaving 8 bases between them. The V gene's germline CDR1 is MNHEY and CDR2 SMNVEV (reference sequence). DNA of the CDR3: TGTGCCAGCAGTTTATATCCCCAGAGCACAGATACGCAGTATTTT. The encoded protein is CASSLYPQSTDTQYF.

CDR3 sequence (DNA): TGTGCCAGCAGCCCCGGGGGACATAGCAATCAGCCCCAGCATTTT. The encoded protein is CASSPGGHSNQPQHF. The chain has TRBV6-1 and TRBJ1-5; possibly TRBD1 for D (6 bases). V dropped 6 bases and J dropped 0 bases, with 12 bases sitting between them. Per the germline V gene, CDR1 is MNHNS and CDR2 is SASEGT. The CDR3 consists of 15 residues.

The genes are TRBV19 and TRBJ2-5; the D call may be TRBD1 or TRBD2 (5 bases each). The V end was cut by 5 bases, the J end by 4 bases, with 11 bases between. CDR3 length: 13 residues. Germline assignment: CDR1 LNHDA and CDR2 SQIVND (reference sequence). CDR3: CASSGGERETQYF. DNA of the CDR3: TGTGCCAGTAGTGGGGGAGAGCGAGAGACCCAGTACTTC.